This T cell receptor (beta chain) was captured by sequencing in a study of metastatic and nonmetastatic thyroid tumors. Study context: The comparison covered peripheral blood and tumor or nodule tissue in malignant and benign thyroid patients. Broader study findings: The reported finding was significantly higher TCR beta diversity in malignant thyroid tumors relative to benign nodules, in blood and tumor.

Trimming removed 6 bases at V and 2 bases at J, with 10 bases between. The CDR3 contains 14 residues. Before thyroid surgery, none of the patients had received any treatment. This clone was observed at least ten times. Its target is unknown. In the study's own analysis: Variation in CDR3 across clinicopathological groups served as the basis for constructing a distant-metastasis classifier in papillary thyroid cancer. TCRdb re-called clones via MiXCR from the PCR reads. The V and J calls here are based on TCRdb, not the publication. Of around 32,000 clones in the sample, 7.4% were seen once. This chain uses TRBV12-3 or TRBV12-4 with TRBJ2-2; D uncertain. The clonotype originates from a female donor with papillary thyroid cancer or a benign thyroid nodule (not recorded which). Some clones in this sample may be carry-over from other donors' samples. Sequencing was performed on blood. The chain's CDR3 is CASRRTANTGELFF. The CDR3 nucleotides are TGTGCCAGCAGACGGACCGCAAACACCGGGGAGCTGTTTTTT.